These 26 T cell receptor beta chains were all obtained from the same sample, sequenced in a study of shared clonotypes between healthy human individuals. Libraries were prepared by immunoSEQ multiplex PCR; TCRdb keeps only in-frame clonotypes and omits some of them. The sample holds roughly 490,000 clones, 70% to 85% seen once. What was sequenced was PBMCs. All receptors come from a woman in her thirties or forties in good health. Some clones in this sample may be carry-over from other donors' samples.

The gene calls are TRBV7-6 and TRBJ2-5, with 10 bases fitting TRBD2. The CDR3 contains 14 residues. Germline-derived CDR1 and CDR2 are SGHVS and FNYEAQ. The ends lost 6 bases at V and 4 bases at J; junction bases unmatched: 5. CDR3 in DNA: TGTGCCAGCAGTCAGAGACTAGCGGGAGAGACCCAGTACTTC. Translation gives CASSQRLAGETQYF.

V usage is TRBV7-8 and J usage is TRBJ2-7; tentatively, D is TRBD1 (6 bases). The CDR3 is made up of 15 amino acids. V was cut by 0 bases and J by 4 bases, with 13 bases left in between. Per germline, CDR1 SGHVS and CDR2 FQNEAQ. The CDR3 DNA is TGTGCCAGCAGCTTAGCGATGTCAGGGGCGTACGAGCAGTACTTC. As protein: CASSLAMSGAYEQYF.

This chain connects TRBV28 to TRBJ2-7; D gene ambiguous. With 1 base removed from V and 3 bases from J, the gap between germline ends came to 7 bases. The CDR3 consists of 13 residues. The germline CDR1 and CDR2 sequences are MDHEN and SYDVKM. Written as DNA, the CDR3 is TGTGCCAGCAGTTTATACCAGTTCTACGAGCAGTACTTC. Encoded protein: CASSLYQFYEQYF.

The chain employs TRBV9 and TRBJ2-7, with 8 bases aligning to TRBD1. J was trimmed by 3 bases and V by 3 bases; bases with no gene match: 8. The CDR3 covers 15 residues. Germline lookup yields CDR1 SGDLS and CDR2 YYNGEE. The CDR3 here is CASSAGRQGHYEQYF. For the CDR3, the DNA is TGTGCCAGCAGCGCCGGCAGACAGGGGCACTACGAGCAGTACTTC.

CDR3 loop: CASSPGLGAYEQYF. The CDR3 DNA sequence: TGTGCCAGCAGCCCCGGACTAGGGGCCTACGAGCAGTACTTC. This chain links TRBV7-9 with TRBJ2-7, with 7 bases fitting TRBD2. Germline V CDR1 and CDR2: SEHNR, FQNEAQ (reference sequence). The CDR3 runs to 14 residues. V shed 5 bases and J 2 bases; nucleotides not matched to a gene: 6.

The chain couples TRBV5-1 to TRBJ1-6; D possibly corresponds to TRBD1 (6 bases). The length of the CDR3 is 15 residues. Germline CDR1 reads SGHRS; CDR2 reads YFSETQ. Deletions cut 0 bases from V and 7 bases from J, with 11 bases between. The CDR3 reads CASSLGTDSNSPLHF. For the CDR3, the DNA is TGCGCCAGCAGCTTGGGGACAGATTCGAATTCACCCCTCCACTTT.

In its sample, this clone was seen a few times. The chain joins TRBV30 to TRBJ1-1; TRBD1 might be the D (6 bases). Trimming shortened V by 3 bases and J by 4 bases, and 15 bases separated the two germline ends. There are 14 residues in the CDR3. Germline V lookup: CDR1 GTSNPN, CDR2 SVGIG (reference sequence). This chain's CDR3 is CAWSRDQGFTEAFF. The CDR3 bases are TGTGCCTGGAGCCGTGATCAGGGGTTCACTGAAGCTTTCTTT.

This clone was counted at least ten times. The chain links TRBV28 to TRBJ1-5; 8 bases align to TRBD1. After removal of 5 bases from V and 4 bases from J, the junction contained 4 bases not matched to a gene. CDR1 and CDR2 (germline): MDHEN, SYDVKM. The CDR3 extends over 14 amino acids. The CDR3 is CASSPQGVNQPQHF. In nucleotides, the CDR3 is TGTGCCAGCAGTCCACAGGGGGTAAATCAGCCCCAGCATTTT.

This clone was detected a few times. The chain recombines TRBV2 with TRBJ1-1; possible D gene TRBD1, 5 bases. Trimming cost V 4 bases and J 1 base, with 10 bases left between them. Per the germline V gene, CDR1 is SNHLY and CDR2 is FYNNEI. This CDR3 comprises 14 residues. The CDR3 spells CASSVQGTNTEAFF. The CDR3 DNA sequence: TGTGCCAGCAGTGTCCAGGGAACGAACACTGAAGCTTTCTTT.

This clone was seen more than once but under ten times. The chain uses TRBV10-3 and TRBJ2-7; D is perhaps TRBD2 (6 bases). The CDR3 loop spans 14 amino acids. The germline V gene has CDR1 ENHRY and CDR2 SYGVKD. The V end was cut by 2 bases, the J end by 5 bases, with 13 bases between. This CDR3 reads CAISERSGVDEQYF. CDR3 coding DNA: TGTGCCATCAGTGAGCGGTCGGGGGTGGACGAGCAGTACTTC.

The chain carries TRBV28 and TRBJ1-1; the D is unclear. V was trimmed by 2 bases and J by 4 bases, leaving 8 bases between them. The germline CDR1 and CDR2 sequences are MDHEN and SYDVKM. The CDR3 covers 13 residues. CDR3 DNA sequence: TGTGCCAGCAGTTTAGGCTTGGGCACTGAAGCTTTCTTT. Its translation: CASSLGLGTEAFF.

The chain carries TRBV11-2 and TRBJ2-7, with D possibly being TRBD1 or TRBD2 (5 bases each). Between the trimmed V and J ends, which lost 3 bases and 7 bases, there was a span of 19 bases. Germline values: CDR1 SGHAT, CDR2 FQNNGV. There are 15 residues in the CDR3. CDR3 nucleotides: TGTGCCAGCAGCTTGGACGGGACCGCCGCCTTTGAGCAGTACTTC. Protein: CASSLDGTAAFEQYF.

With respect to this clone: A far larger clone is off by one base, so a read error is likely. The rearrangement links TRBV30 to TRBJ2-5; D is ambiguous. Germline assignment: CDR1 GTSNPN and CDR2 SVGIG (reference sequence). Between the trimmed V and J ends, which lost 0 bases and 7 bases, there was a span of 15 bases. This CDR3 region has 14 residues. The CDR3 loop is CAWSVTGNLGTQYF. The CDR3 DNA follows: TGTGCCTGGAGTGTAACCGGCAACCTTGGGACCCAGTACTTC.

The CDR3 bases are TGCGCCAGCAGCTGGAGCAGCGGGGCGTACGAGCAGTACTTC. This translates into CASSWSSGAYEQYF. V gene TRBV4-3 combines with J gene TRBJ2-7; 7 bases line up with TRBD2. The CDR3 consists of 14 residues. With 5 bases clipped from V and 4 bases from J, the junction kept 8 bases outside the gene matches. CDR1 and CDR2 from the germline V gene are LGHNA and YSLEER.

CDR3 in DNA: TGCAGCGTCTTGCGACAGGGTTACTACGAGCAGTACTTC. Protein: CSVLRQGYYEQYF. This sequence joins TRBV29-1 and TRBJ2-7; the match to TRBD1 covers 7 bases. V lost 6 bases and J lost 3; bases outside the gene matches: 8. The germline V gene encodes CDR1 SQVTM and CDR2 ANQGSEA. The CDR3 runs 13 residues.

The genes are TRBV19 and TRBJ1-5; D might be TRBD1 (5 bases). CDR1 is LNHDA and CDR2 is SQIVND in the germline V gene (reference sequence). The CDR3 length is 18 residues. The V end lost 5 bases, the J end lost 5 bases, and 25 bases lay between the germline ends. CDR3 sequence (DNA): TGTGCCAGTAGTTTAACCTTTCGTGGCAGGGTCTTCGATCAGCCCCAGCATTTT. Residues: CASSLTFRGRVFDQPQHF.

This sequence joins TRBV18 and TRBJ2-1, with D possibly matching TRBD2 (5 bases). The V end lost 3 bases, the J end lost 10 bases, and 13 bases lay between the germline ends. Germline assignment: CDR1 KGHSH and CDR2 LQKENI. This CDR3 is 13 amino acids long. The CDR3 DNA reads TGTGCCAGCTCACCTAGAGGGCTGGGGGAGCAGTTCTTC. It is translated as CASSPRGLGEQFF.

The V gene is TRBV2, the J gene TRBJ1-2; D possibly corresponds to TRBD1 (5 bases). CDR1 SNHLY and CDR2 FYNNEI come from the germline V gene. This CDR3 region has 13 residues. CDR3 DNA: TGTGCTCTTAGCGGGGGGGTTAACTATGGCTACACCTTC. Protein: CALSGGVNYGYTF.

This chain links TRBV6-5 with TRBJ1-5; D gene uncertain. Trimming took 0 bases from V and 2 from J, leaving 5 bases between them. Germline V gives CDR1 MNHEY, CDR2 SVGAGI. This CDR3 is built from 14 residues. The CDR3 DNA is TGTGCCAGCAGTTACTCCGGGGGCAATCAGCCCCAGCATTTT. Translation: CASSYSGGNQPQHF.

The chain has TRBV9 and TRBJ2-1, with 7 bases identical to TRBD2. Germline V gene data show CDR1 as SGDLS and CDR2 as YYNGEE. The CDR3 extends over 15 amino acids. Trimming cost V 0 bases and J 8 bases; bases outside gene matches: 8. For the CDR3, the DNA is TGTGCCAGCAGCGTAGACGAGGGGACTAAGGATGAGCAGTTCTTC. Translating gives CASSVDEGTKDEQFF.

V and J are TRBV30 and TRBJ2-7; 12 nucleotides line up with TRBD2. The CDR3 covers 18 residues. Unmatched junction bases numbered 18, after V lost 6 bases and J lost 3 bases. Germline CDR1 GTSNPN, CDR2 SVGIG (reference sequence). The CDR3 DNA reads TGTGCCTGCACTAGTGCGGGACTAGCGGGTAGAGGTCTCTACGAGCAGTACTTC. Its protein product is CACTSAGLAGRGLYEQYF. Drawing the rest from reference TRBV30 and TRBJ2-7, the complete variable domain is SQTIHQWPATLVQPVGSPLSLECTVEGTSNPNLYWYRQAAGRGLQLLFYSVGIGQISSEVPQNLSASRPQDRQFILSSKKLLLSDSGFYLCACTSAGLAGRGLYEQYFGPGTRLTVT.

The V gene is TRBV18, the J gene TRBJ1-2; 8 bases are shared with TRBD1. The V gene's germline CDR1 is KGHSH and CDR2 LQKENI. The CDR3 is 14 residues long. Trimming cost V 2 bases and J 3 bases; bases outside gene matches: 2. For the CDR3, the DNA is TGTGCCAGCTCACCAAACAGGGGGGACTATGGCTACACCTTC. Amino acids: CASSPNRGDYGYTF.

V is TRBV7-8 and J is TRBJ2-5; D remains ambiguous. Germline CDR1 SGHVS, CDR2 FQNEAQ. This CDR3 comprises 15 residues. Trimming left V 5 bases short and J 1 base short, with 14 bases between. CDR3 amino acids: CASSRLGVAQETQYF. CDR3 nucleotides: TGTGCCAGCAGCCGCCTGGGCGTGGCCCAAGAGACCCAGTACTTC.

J is TRBJ2-3 and V is TRBV6-1; TRBD2 agrees at 9 bases. V lost 3 bases and J lost 3; bases outside the gene matches: 4. The CDR3 runs to 15 residues. The germline CDR1 and CDR2 sequences are MNHNS and SASEGT. The CDR3 nucleotides read TGTGCCAGCAGTGAGGTAGCGGGAGAGACAGATACGCAGTATTTT. Residues: CASSEVAGETDTQYF.

The rearrangement joins TRBV28 to TRBJ1-2; no reliable D call. This CDR3 contains 14 residues. CDR1 is MDHEN and CDR2 is SYDVKM in the germline V gene. Trimming removed 1 base at V and 1 base at J, with 7 bases between. Here the CDR3 reads CASSLSGNNYGYTF. The CDR3 DNA follows: TGTGCCAGCAGTTTATCGGGGAATAACTATGGCTACACCTTC.

This clone was recorded a few times. The chain uses TRBV28 and TRBJ1-2, with a possible D match to TRBD1 (5 bases). The CDR3 runs 13 residues. Germline V gene lookup returns CDR1 MDHEN and CDR2 SYDVKM. Trimming stripped 5 bases from V and 10 bases from J, with 17 bases between. CDR3 protein: CASSDVTLGHYTF. In DNA form, the CDR3 reads TGTGCCAGCAGTGACGTGACCCTAGGACACTACACCTTC.